This TCR beta chain was captured by sequencing in a study of T cell responses to AZD1222 COVID-19 vaccine. Findings of the study overall: Spike regions recognized by vaccine-associated CD4 TCRs spanned the protein, led by 160-218 and 743-854. Without day 14 samples, only post-peak T cell repertoires were studied.

V lost 7 bases and J lost 4, with 11 bases in between. This CDR3 has 13 amino acids. Per the germline V gene, CDR1 is SNHLY and CDR2 is FYNNEI. This table comes from immunoSEQ multiplex PCR, and its TCRdb copy is limited to in-frame clones, with some not included. The sample carries about 130,000 clones, about 87% recorded once. With regard to this clone: The target antigen is unknown.

This clonotype originated in an adult in good health. The chain uses TRBV2 and TRBJ2-1; D uncertain. Source: peripheral blood, taken on day 0 of AZD1222 vaccination. CDR3 amino acids: CASTESRYNEQFF. The CDR3, as DNA: TGTGCCAGCACCGAATCGAGATACAATGAGCAGTTCTTC.